A selection of T cell receptor beta chains follows, all from one sample in a study of shared clonotypes between healthy human individuals. Sequencing used immunoSEQ multiplex PCR; TCRdb keeps in-frame clones, though not all of them. This table holds roughly 2.1 million clones, around 93% found once. The sequenced sample was naive CD8+ T cells from PBMCs. These TCRs come from a man aged 18 to 30 in good health. Some clones in this sample may be carry-over from other donors' samples. Both conserved end residues are part of each CDR3. The order of the fields is J gene, clone size, D gene, V gene, CDR3 DNA, CDR3 protein. A D gene is named only where the DNA matches it firmly. A row's size may be missing; if present it is once, few, many or a size class.

TRBJ2-7 | . | . | TRBV2 | TGTGCCAGCAGTTCCGACAGCTACGAGCAGTACTTC | CASSSDSYEQYF
TRBJ2-5 | . | TRBD2 | TRBV5-1 | TGCGCCAGCAGCGTAACCCCAGTAGCGGGTCCGGGAGAGACCCAGTACTTC | CASSVTPVAGPGETQYF
TRBJ1-1 | . | . | TRBV5-4 | TGTGCCAGCAGCATGATAAACACTGAAGCTTTCTTT | CASSMINTEAFF
TRBJ2-7 | . | TRBD1 | TRBV27 | TGTGCCAGCAGTCTGGCCGGCCAGGGGGCGGAGGAAGAGCAGTACTTC | CASSLAGQGAEEEQYF
TRBJ2-1 | . | TRBD2 | TRBV27 | TGTGCCAGTTCCAGAACATCCGGACTAGCGGTTATCTACAATGAGCAGTTCTTC | CASSRTSGLAVIYNEQFF
TRBJ2-5 | . | TRBD1 | TRBV28 | TGTGCCAGCAGTCGGGACAGGGGGAATATGCTAGAGACCCAGTACTTC | CASSRDRGNMLETQYF
TRBJ2-7 | . | TRBD2 | TRBV27 | TGTGCCAGCAGCCAGGGACTAGCGGGAGTAGACGAGCAGTACTTC | CASSQGLAGVDEQYF
TRBJ2-1 | . | . | TRBV9 | TGTGCCAGCAGCGTAGAGCGGGAGCAGTTCTTC | CASSVEREQFF
TRBJ1-1 | . | TRBD1 | TRBV4-1 | TGCGCCAGCAGCCAAGCCGGGACAGGGCGTGCTGAAGCTTTCTTT | CASSQAGTGRAEAFF
TRBJ1-2 | . | . | TRBV29-1 | TGCAGCGTTGTAGGCCTCTATGGCTACACCTTC | CSVVGLYGYTF
TRBJ1-4 | . | . | TRBV11-2 | TGTGCCAGCAGCCTCCGGGGACTAAGGGTGAATGAAAAACTGTTTTTT | CASSLRGLRVNEKLFF
TRBJ2-7 | . | . | TRBV29-1 | TGCAGCGCTAGGACCATGGGCGAGCAGTACTTC | CSARTMGEQYF
TRBJ2-1 | . | . | TRBV29-1 | TGCAGCGTTGCACAGGGCGGCAATGAGCAGTTCTTC | CSVAQGGNEQFF
TRBJ2-1 | . | TRBD2 | TRBV28 | TGTGCCAGCAGTTTATCGGGAGGGCTCAGGCATGAGCAGTTCTTC | CASSLSGGLRHEQFF
TRBJ2-1 | . | . | TRBV10-3 | TGTGCCATCAGTGATGGGCTAGCGCCCCGGGGTGAGCAGTTCTTC | CAISDGLAPRGEQFF
TRBJ2-7 | . | . | TRBV14 | TGTGCCAGCAGCCTGTCCGACGGGGGCAAGGATCCCTACGAGCAGTACTTC | CASSLSDGGKDPYEQYF
TRBJ2-7 | . | . | TRBV29-1 | TGCAGCGTTGAAGATCTTGAGGGGAGCTCCTACGAGCAGTACTTC | CSVEDLEGSSYEQYF
TRBJ1-5 | few | . | TRBV28 | TGTGCCAGCAGTTTAGTACTTGGGAATCAGCCCCAGCATTTT | CASSLVLGNQPQHF
TRBJ1-5 | . | . | TRBV15 | TGTGCCACCAGCAGAGAAGGAGGGGCTGGCAGGCTCAATCAGCCCCAGCATTTT | CATSREGGAGRLNQPQHF
TRBJ2-3 | once | . | TRBV5-4 | TGTGCCAGCAGCTTCAATGGGGGCGGGAGCACAGATACGCAGTATTTT | CASSFNGGGSTDTQYF
TRBJ2-7 | . | TRBD1 | TRBV27 | TGTGCCAGCAGTCTCCAGGGGACAGGGGGCGGCGAGCAGTACTTC | CASSLQGTGGGEQYF
TRBJ2-1 | . | TRBD2 | TRBV13 | TGTGCCAGCAGCTCCGGACTAGCCAACAATGAGCAGTTCTTC | CASSSGLANNEQFF
TRBJ1-1 | . | TRBD1 | TRBV29-1 | TGCAGCGTTCAGGGGGGAACTGAAGCTTTCTTT | CSVQGGTEAFF
TRBJ1-3 | . | . | TRBV11-2 | TGTGCCAGCAGCTTCTTACAGATCAGCTCTGGAAACACCATATATTTT | CASSFLQISSGNTIYF
TRBJ2-5 | once | . | TRBV30 | TGTGCCTGGAGTGTAGAACTAAAAGAGACCCAGTACTTC | CAWSVELKETQYF
TRBJ1-2 | . | . | TRBV10-2 | TGCGCCAGCAGTGAGTCCATGGATCCAGGCTATGGCTACACCTTC | CASSESMDPGYGYTF
TRBJ2-7 | . | TRBD1 | TRBV14 | TGTGCCAGCAGCCGAAGGGGGACAGGAGACTACGAGCAGTACTTC | CASSRRGTGDYEQYF
TRBJ2-7 | . | TRBD2 | TRBV7-9 | TGTGCCAGCAGCTCCTCCGGGACTAGGAGCTCCTACGAGCAGTACTTC | CASSSSGTRSSYEQYF
TRBJ1-2 | . | . | TRBV19 | TGTGCCAGTAGTATAGATCAGGCCCGGAGCTATGGCTACACCTTC | CASSIDQARSYGYTF
TRBJ1-4 | . | . | TRBV6-5 | TGTGCCAGCAGTTACTCTCCGGGGGCGGATGAAAAACTGTTTTTT | CASSYSPGADEKLFF
TRBJ1-3 | . | . | TRBV30 | TGTGCCTGGAACCCCGGGGGTTTCGGAAACACCATATATTTT | CAWNPGGFGNTIYF
TRBJ2-7 | once | . | TRBV11-2 | TGTGCCAGCAGCTTAGTCGGCGTAGTCAATAGCTACGAGCAGTACTTC | CASSLVGVVNSYEQYF
TRBJ2-7 | . | . | TRBV9 | TGTGCCAGCAGCTTCTCGGACTCGAGCTCCTACGAGCAGTACTTC | CASSFSDSSSYEQYF
TRBJ2-7 | once | . | TRBV5-5 | TGTGCCAGCAGCTTGGTAGTATCTGTCCGGCTTGAGCAGTACTTC | CASSLVVSVRLEQYF
TRBJ2-7 | . | . | TRBV11-2 | TGTGCCAGCAGCTTATTGGGGGCTAGCTTGGCGGACGAGCAGTACTTC | CASSLLGASLADEQYF
TRBJ2-1 | . | TRBD2 | TRBV6-5 | TGTGCCAGCAGTTCGGGACTAGAGCTTCTCTACAATGAGCAGTTCTTC | CASSSGLELLYNEQFF